These 10 T cell receptor beta chains share one sample of origin, sequenced in a study of human T cells and chemical hapten exposure. Sequencing started from total RNA isolated from unfractionated whole blood. Individual cDNA molecules in this library carried unique molecular identifiers. TCRdb used MiXCR to reprocess the reads, holding one entry per CDR3 protein. The top ten clones hold just over 1.4% of a sample with about 120,000 distinct CDR3 sequences, approximately 9.3% of them seen once. Sequences were obtained from whole blood. These receptors all come from a human donor in good health. Some clones in this sample may be carry-over from other donors' samples.

This clonotype was seen at least ten times. The CDR3 here is CASSQDLQQGGYGYTF. The CDR3, as DNA: TGTGCCAGCAGCCAAGATTTGCAACAGGGCGGGTATGGCTACACCTTC. The chain employs TRBV4-2 and TRBJ1-2, with a possible D match to TRBD1 (6 bases). Trimming pared 0 bases from V and 5 bases from J, leaving 16 bases between. CDR1 and CDR2 from the germline V gene are LGHNA and YNFKEQ. The CDR3 sequence is 16 residues long.

This clonotype was observed a handful of times. This chain connects TRBV6-2 or TRBV6-3 to TRBJ1-5; tentatively, D is TRBD1 (6 bases). Trimming removed 6 bases from V and 3 bases from J, with 12 bases in between. The CDR3 is 14 residues long. Germline CDR1 MNHEY, CDR2 SVGEGT. The CDR3 loop is CASSRGQHNQPQHF. CDR3 DNA: TGTGCCAGCAGCCGAGGACAGCACAATCAGCCCCAGCATTTT.

This clonotype was detected a few times. This rearrangement joins TRBV27 to TRBJ2-4; 8 positions match TRBD1. CDR3 size: 14 residues. The J segment lost 0 bases and the V segment lost 5 bases, leaving 0 bases of the junction unmatched. CDR1 is MNHEY and CDR2 is SMNVEV in the germline V gene (reference sequence). The CDR3 DNA reads as TGTGCCAGCAGTACAGGGGGAGCCAAAAACATTCAGTACTTC. Protein sequence: CASSTGGAKNIQYF.

This clonotype was observed a few times. V is TRBV29-1 and J is TRBJ2-7, with TRBD2 matching over 10 bases. The CDR3 is 13 residues long. Germline V lookup: CDR1 SQVTM, CDR2 ANQGSEA. The V gene end was trimmed by 4 bases and the J gene end by 5 bases; junction bases not matched to a gene: 5. The CDR3 loop reads CSVVSGTSDEQYF. The CDR3 nucleotides are TGCAGCGTTGTCTCCGGGACTAGCGACGAGCAGTACTTC.

This clonotype showed up many times. V usage is TRBV2 and J usage is TRBJ2-3, with 7 positions matching TRBD2. The trim removed 4 bases at V and 0 bases at J, leaving 1 base unmatched. CDR3 length equals 14 residues. Germline V gene data show CDR1 as SNHLY and CDR2 as FYNNEI. The CDR3 DNA reads as TGTGCCAGCAGTGGTAGCGGGAGCACAGATACGCAGTATTTT. Its translation is CASSGSGSTDTQYF.

This clonotype was counted at least ten times. The V gene is TRBV27, the J gene TRBJ1-3, with D tentatively TRBD1 (6 bases). Trimming cost V 2 bases and J 4 bases, with 21 bases left between them. Per germline, CDR1 MNHEY and CDR2 SMNVEV (reference sequence). CDR3 length: 18 residues. DNA for the CDR3: TGTGCCAGCAGTTTAAACGGTGGGGACAAGGACGAAGGAAACACCATATATTTT. The encoded protein is CASSLNGGDKDEGNTIYF.

The chain links TRBV11-3 to TRBJ2-3; D might be TRBD2 (6 bases). This CDR3 has 14 amino acids. The ends were cut back, 4 bases at V and 4 bases at J, with 12 bases in the middle. CDR1 is SGHNT, CDR2 YENEEA, per germline. The CDR3 loop is CASSSGALSDTQYF. DNA of the CDR3: TGTGCCAGCAGCTCGGGAGCGTTGTCAGATACGCAGTATTTT.

J is TRBJ2-2 and V is TRBV19; D perhaps matches TRBD1 (6 bases). Between the trimmed V and J ends, which lost 6 bases and 7 bases, there was a span of 15 bases. Germline-derived CDR1 and CDR2 are LNHDA and SQIVND (reference sequence). This CDR3 spans 14 amino acids. Written as DNA, the CDR3 is TGTGCCAGTAGGAGACAGGCCACGGGCGGGGAGCTGTTTTTT. Residues: CASRRQATGGELFF.

The V and J genes are TRBV6-7 and TRBJ2-1, with 9 nucleotides matching TRBD1. TRBV6-7 falls under the ORF class, with uncertain function. This CDR3 contains 15 residues. The ends lost 6 bases at V and 6 bases at J; junction bases unmatched: 9. CDR3 residues: CASRGRGQGCNEQFF. CDR3 coding DNA: TGTGCCAGCAGAGGCCGGGGACAGGGATGCAATGAGCAGTTCTTC.

The table lists this clonotype with a count of one. A read error is possible here, since a much larger clone lies one base away. The rearrangement joins TRBV7-6 to TRBJ1-4, with D perhaps TRBD1 (6 bases). The CDR3 is 14 residues long. Per germline, CDR1 SGHVS and CDR2 FNYEAQ. In nucleotides, the CDR3 is TGTGCCGGCAGCTTACCGGGGAGGGGGAAAAAACTGTTTTTT. It encodes CAGSLPGRGKKLFF. Full variable domain (outside the CDR3, taken from reference TRBV7-6 and TRBJ1-4): GAGVSQSPRYKVTKRGQDVALRCDPISGHVSLYWYRQALGQGPEFLTYFNYEAQQDKSGLPNDRFSAERPEGSISTLTIQRTEQRDSAMYRCAGSLPGRGKKLFFGSGTQLSVL.